The rows below give T cell receptor beta chains drawn from one sample of a study of blood T cell repertoires in COVID-19. TCRdb's table, derived via immunoSEQ multiplex PCR, lists solely in-frame clones and lacks some. The table includes some 150,000 clones, 86% detected once. Sequencing used peripheral blood. Receptors originate from a woman aged 55-70 years with COVID-19, enrolled during active disease. Both conserved end residues are part of each CDR3. A D gene is named only where the DNA matches it firmly. The size entry is marked missing in some rows and otherwise reads once, few, many or a size class.

d_gene	j_gene	abundance	v_gene	CDR3aa	CDR3nt
.	TRBJ2-3	once	TRBV4-3	CASSRYRGQSTDTQYF	TGCGCCAGCAGCCGCTACCGAGGCCAAAGCACAGATACGCAGTATTTT
.	TRBJ1-4	.	TRBV5-1	CASRRAGGTNEKLFF	TGCGCCAGCAGGAGGGCGGGAGGAACTAATGAAAAACTGTTTTTT
.	TRBJ1-1	.	TRBV28	CASSPDWTGAFF	TGTGCCAGCAGCCCGGACTGGACTGGAGCTTTCTTT
.	TRBJ1-6	.	TRBV6-5	CASSYGGGTNSPLHF	TGTGCCAGCAGTTACGGGGGGGGGACTAATTCACCCCTCCACTTT
TRBD1	TRBJ1-6	.	TRBV2	CASSVSARGRGGSPLHF	TGTGCCAGCAGTGTTTCGGCAAGGGGGCGAGGTGGTTCACCCCTCCACTTT
TRBD1	TRBJ2-1	.	TRBV29-1	CSVEEGDRVAYNEQFF	TGCAGCGTTGAAGAGGGGGACAGGGTCGCATACAATGAGCAGTTCTTC
.	TRBJ2-6	.	TRBV5-1	CASNNRQALNSGANVLTF	TGCGCCAGCAACAACAGACAGGCCCTCAACTCTGGGGCCAACGTCCTGACTTTC
TRBD2	TRBJ2-7	.	TRBV9	CASSPTSGSSYEQYF	TGTGCCAGCAGCCCTACTAGCGGGAGTTCTTACGAGCAGTACTTC
.	TRBJ1-4	.	TRBV7-2	CASRRDRSTNEKLFF	TGTGCCAGCAGGCGGGACCGATCAACTAATGAAAAACTGTTTTTT
.	TRBJ1-5	.	TRBV19	CASSINIYSNQPQHF	TGTGCCAGTAGTATCAACATTTATAGCAATCAGCCCCAGCATTTT
.	TRBJ2-1	few	TRBV9	CASSVPGRTNEQFF	TGTGCCAGCAGCGTACCCGGACGGACAAATGAGCAGTTCTTC
TRBD2	TRBJ2-1	.	TRBV7-2	CASSRGTSGGYNEQFF	TGTGCCAGCAGCCGTGGGACTAGCGGGGGTTACAATGAGCAGTTCTTC
TRBD1	TRBJ1-2	.	TRBV19	CASTRGQGGYGYTF	TGTGCCAGTACCAGGGGACAGGGTGGCTATGGCTACACCTTC
TRBD1	TRBJ2-7	.	TRBV2	CASSGQGYYEQYF	TGTGCCAGCAGTGGACAGGGGTACTACGAGCAGTACTTC
.	TRBJ1-6	few	TRBV15	CATSRGASPLHF	TGTGCCACCAGCAGAGGGGCGTCACCCCTCCACTTT
.	TRBJ1-3	.	TRBV27	CASSLMGPGNTIYF	TGTGCCAGCAGTTTAATGGGCCCTGGAAACACCATATATTTT
.	TRBJ2-2	.	TRBV28	CASSPPLLPNTGELFF	TGTGCCAGCAGTCCCCCCCTGCTACCGAACACCGGGGAGCTGTTTTTT
.	TRBJ1-2	.	TRBV5-1	CASSSSTGTPSGYTF	TGCGCCAGCAGCTCGTCGACCGGGACTCCGTCCGGCTACACCTTC
TRBD2	TRBJ2-1	.	TRBV19	CASSNGGLRAYNEQFF	TGTGCCAGTAGTAACGGGGGGTTGAGGGCCTACAATGAGCAGTTCTTC
.	TRBJ2-7	.	TRBV21-1	CASSPPGQVFYEQYF	TGTGCCAGCAGCCCCCCGGGACAGGTTTTTTACGAGCAGTACTTC
.	TRBJ1-2	.	TRBV20-1	CSARESYGYTF	TGCAGTGCTAGGGAGAGCTATGGCTACACCTTC
TRBD1	TRBJ1-1	.	TRBV14	CASSQGGTGANTEAFF	TGTGCCAGCAGCCAGGGTGGGACAGGGGCGAACACTGAAGCTTTCTTT
TRBD2	TRBJ2-1	.	TRBV6-2/TRBV6-3	CASSYPLAGGMDEQFF	TGTGCCAGCAGTTACCCACTAGCGGGAGGAATGGATGAGCAGTTCTTC
TRBD2	TRBJ2-3	.	TRBV7-6	CASSLGLAGVTDTQYF	TGTGCCAGCAGCCTGGGACTAGCGGGAGTTACAGATACGCAGTATTTT
.	TRBJ2-7	.	TRBV3-1/TRBV3-2	CASSQDSTWGRPYEQYF	TGTGCCAGCAGCCAAGATTCTACGTGGGGCAGGCCCTACGAGCAGTACTTC
TRBD1	TRBJ1-1	.	TRBV5-1	CASSLQGMGAFF	TGCGCCAGCAGCTTACAGGGGATGGGAGCTTTCTTT
TRBD2	TRBJ2-1	many	TRBV12-3/TRBV12-4	CASRIGTSEQFF	TGTGCCAGCAGAATCGGGACTAGTGAGCAGTTCTTC
.	TRBJ2-7	few	TRBV5-4	CASSLTGKGGYEQYF	TGTGCCAGCAGCTTGACAGGGAAGGGTGGCTACGAGCAGTACTTC
.	TRBJ1-1	.	TRBV19	CASSQQPGGAAGMNTEAFF	TGTGCCAGTAGTCAACAGCCGGGGGGGGCTGCCGGGATGAACACTGAAGCTTTCTTT
.	TRBJ2-1	once	TRBV5-4	CASSSPGRGNEQFF	TGTGCCAGCAGCTCGCCTGGGCGGGGCAATGAGCAGTTCTTC
.	TRBJ2-7	.	TRBV7-3	CASSPTTSYRPYEQYF	TGTGCCAGCAGTCCTACGACTTCATATAGACCTTACGAGCAGTACTTC
.	TRBJ2-2	.	TRBV6-6	CASSPSLRRNTGELFF	TGTGCCAGCAGTCCATCTCTACGTCGGAACACCGGGGAGCTGTTTTTT
TRBD2	TRBJ2-1	.	TRBV6-2/TRBV6-3	CASSYSTSGRENEQFF	TGTGCCAGCAGTTACTCGACTAGCGGGAGGGAAAATGAGCAGTTCTTC
.	TRBJ2-7	.	TRBV5-1	CASSTLSGNYEQYF	TGCGCCAGCAGTACCCTTAGCGGAAACTACGAGCAGTACTTC
.	TRBJ2-1	.	TRBV4-3	CASSQDLPGTYNEQFF	TGCGCCAGCAGCCAAGATTTGCCGGGGACCTACAATGAGCAGTTCTTC